The following is a T cell receptor beta chain sequence with its context. What it binds is not known. TCRdb's copy holds only in-frame clones and misses some; the assay was immunoSEQ multiplex PCR. The sample yields some 70,000 clones, around 95% seen once. This record comes from a study of cytomegalovirus exposure and HLA in healthy donors. Whole-study findings and limits: According to reports, the classifier identified cytomegalovirus status with high specificity and sensitivity. First-cohort TCR clusters were later found to tend to co-occur in the 120 validation repertoires. The study found most TCR sequences rare, yet found some public TCRs in many donors. A list of more than 150 TCR beta chains associated with cytomegalovirus was given.

The source material was PBMCs. The sequence came from a man between 18 and 29 years old in good health and CMV-seronegative.

DNA of the CDR3: TGTGCCAGCAGTTTATTGGAGGGGTTCGTGAACACTGAAGCTTTCTTT. It yields the protein CASSLLEGFVNTEAFF. The rearrangement links TRBV28 to TRBJ1-1; D perhaps matches TRBD1 (5 bases). Germline V gene lookup returns CDR1 MDHEN and CDR2 SYDVKM. V was shortened by 1 base and J by 0 bases, with 12 bases between the two germline ends. The CDR3 spans 16 residues. The full variable domain, in which reference TRBV28 and TRBJ1-1 provide the parts outside the CDR3, is DVKVTQSSRYLVKRTGEKVFLECVQDMDHENMFWYRQDPGLGLRLIYFSYDVKMKEKGDIPEGYSVSREKKERFSLILESASTNQTSMYLCASSLLEGFVNTEAFFGQGTRLTVV.